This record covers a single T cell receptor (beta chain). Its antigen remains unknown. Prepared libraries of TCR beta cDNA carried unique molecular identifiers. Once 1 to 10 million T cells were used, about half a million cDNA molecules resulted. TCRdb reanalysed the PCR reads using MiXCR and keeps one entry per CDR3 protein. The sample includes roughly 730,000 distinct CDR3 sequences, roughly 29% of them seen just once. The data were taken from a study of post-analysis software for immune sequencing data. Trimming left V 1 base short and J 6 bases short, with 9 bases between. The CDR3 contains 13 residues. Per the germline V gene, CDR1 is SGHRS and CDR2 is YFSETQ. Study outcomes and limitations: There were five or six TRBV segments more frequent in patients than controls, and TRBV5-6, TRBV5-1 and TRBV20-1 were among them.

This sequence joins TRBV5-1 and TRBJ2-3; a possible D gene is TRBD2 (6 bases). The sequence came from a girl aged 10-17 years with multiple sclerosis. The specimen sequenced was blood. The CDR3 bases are TGCGCCAGCAGCTTGAGGGCGGGGGATACGCAGTATTTT. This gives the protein CASSLRAGDTQYF.